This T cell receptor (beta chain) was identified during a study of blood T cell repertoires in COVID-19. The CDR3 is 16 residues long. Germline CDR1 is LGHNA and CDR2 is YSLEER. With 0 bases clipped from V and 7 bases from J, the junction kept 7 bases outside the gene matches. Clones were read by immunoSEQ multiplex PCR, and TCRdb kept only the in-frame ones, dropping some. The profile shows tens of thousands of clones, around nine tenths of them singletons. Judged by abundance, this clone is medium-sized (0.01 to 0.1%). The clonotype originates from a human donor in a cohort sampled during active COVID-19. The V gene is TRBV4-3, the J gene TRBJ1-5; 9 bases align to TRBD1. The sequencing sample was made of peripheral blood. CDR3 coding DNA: TGCGCCAGCAGCCAAGACGGGACAGGGTCGAGGCAGCCCCAGCATTTT. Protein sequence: CASSQDGTGSRQPQHF.